This T cell receptor beta chain is from a study of blood T cell repertoires in COVID-19. Study-wide context: The origin of the acute and convalescent COVID-19 samples was the United States, Italy and Spain. From T cells, B-cell-depleted T cells, or PBMCs came the material, which was cDNA or gDNA.

Original data processing: Amplification of reference gene primers was used by the study to estimate nucleated cell counts. Repertoires were generated with immunoSEQ multiplex PCR, while TCRdb's copy carries only in-frame clones and drops some. That table gives V, J and clone size, and the DNA gave D and trimming. This sample yields about 220,000 clones, of which around 84% are seen a single time; 9.7% belongs to the top ten. The clonotype was recovered from a man aged 50 or older with active or convalescent COVID-19. The material sequenced was peripheral blood.

For the CDR3, the DNA is TGTGCCAGCAGCTTGGCCCCTCTACTCGCGGGGGGGGCCGGGGAGCTGTTTTTT. Its translation: CASSLAPLLAGGAGELFF. The V call is TRBV5-5, the J call TRBJ2-2; 9 bases agree with TRBD2. Losses at the gene ends were 0 bases for V and 6 bases for J; bases not matched to a gene: 12. This CDR3 is built from 18 residues. Germline V gene lookup returns CDR1 SGHKS and CDR2 YYEKEE (reference sequence).